These T cell receptor beta chains were read from a single sample in a study of cytomegalovirus exposure and HLA in healthy donors. Sequencing used immunoSEQ multiplex PCR; TCRdb keeps in-frame clones, though not all of them. The sample yields 150,000 to 200,000 clones, roughly 72% seen once. The sequencing sample was made of PBMCs. All receptors derive from a woman under 40 in good health and CMV-seropositive. Each CDR3 is given with its conserved first and last residue.

V gene | CDR3 protein
TRBV15 | CATSRAPLGETQYF
TRBV6-4 | CASSDSRGLSYTF
TRBV5-4 | CASSLEGYEQYF
TRBV19 | CASRDTEGRGEKLFF
TRBV4-3 | CASSQVLADHYNEQFF
TRBV2 | CASSENGRGETQYF
TRBV19 | CASSYALSYEQYF
TRBV30 | CAWSSGSNQPQHF
TRBV5-1 | CASSPEGTDTQYF
TRBV2 | CASRIRVAGLSYEQYF
TRBV9 | CASSVDVGRATDTQYF
TRBV28 | CASSFVDSPGELFF
TRBV7-9 | CASRSTGTDTQYF
TRBV6-5 | CASSPGQGGKEKLFF
TRBV5-6 | CASSKGRGQNTEAFF
TRBV19 | CASSLTTGYGYNEQFF
TRBV7-2 | CASSRTGAPSYEQYF
TRBV4-3 | CASSQAPAGMNTGELFF
TRBV29-1 | CSAGIRDRVFYEQYF
TRBV9 | CASSVDTANYGYTF
TRBV28 | CASRKTGNGYTF
TRBV7-8 | CASSLARTGGSLNTEAFF
TRBV5-4 | CASSSTGGNTEAFF
TRBV27 | CASGTGGIFEQFF
TRBV7-6 | CASSYLGGTYNEQFF
TRBV9 | CASSVGGQQETQYF
TRBV7-8 | CASSRLLGQASSTDTQYF
TRBV6-1 | CASSSTGNYGYTF
TRBV7-2 | CASSLEGGGASYEQYF
TRBV6-5 | CASNLRARRNTEAFF
TRBV7-2 | CASSFDRTGSGYTF
TRBV9 | CASSGGRDLKTTRSTDTQYF
TRBV7-2 | CASSFPRVGEKLFF
TRBV5-1 | CASSLQTGENTEAFF
TRBV2 | CASMEDTDTQYF
TRBV5-1 | CASSLMGQGYDNEQFF
TRBV29-1 | CSVEVHAGFTEAFF
TRBV2 | CASSERTSGSLPQYF
TRBV28 | CASSSAPRAMGEFF
TRBV5-6 | CASSKLADKYF
TRBV7-8 | CASSLGQGVGVSYEQYF